The 7 T cell receptor beta chains below were found in one sample sequenced in a study of beta chain features in type 1 diabetes. Study conclusions and caveats: Moderate but significant shortening of TCRB CDR3s was recorded in all four CD4+ subsets from Type 1 diabetes patients.

Their antigens remain unidentified. Reverse transcribing all isolated RNA meant expressed TCRB transcripts were sequenced. Assay: immunoSEQ multiplex PCR; the TCRdb copy retains only in-frame clones and omits some. Here the sample spans approximately 140,000 clones, about 10% being singletons. The sequenced sample was central memory CD4+ T cells from blood. Source of these receptors: a man aged 25 to 45 with type 1 diabetes.

The chain combines TRBV5-1 with TRBJ2-1; the D gene is possibly TRBD1 (6 bases). Germline lookup yields CDR1 SGHRS and CDR2 YFSETQ. Trimming took 2 bases from V and 5 from J, leaving 14 bases between them. The CDR3 length is 15 residues. The CDR3 region has the DNA TGCGCCAGCAGCTTAGGAGACAGGACCGACAATGAGCAGTTCTTC. It yields the protein CASSLGDRTDNEQFF.

V usage is TRBV19 and J usage is TRBJ2-7; D unclear. The CDR3 consists of 14 residues. Germline V gives CDR1 LNHDA, CDR2 SQIVND (reference sequence). The V end lost 9 bases, the J end lost 6 bases, and 21 bases lay between the germline ends. The CDR3 region is CARAPPGCPCEQYF. DNA of the CDR3: TGTGCCAGGGCCCCCCCGGGTTGCCCCTGCGAGCAGTACTTC.

The chain employs TRBV7-9 and TRBJ1-1, with a tentative D call TRBD1 (5 bases). The CDR3 spans 12 residues. V was shortened by 6 bases and J by 8 bases, with 13 bases between the two germline ends. Germline CDR1 and CDR2: SEHNR and FQNEAQ (reference sequence). The DNA of the CDR3 is TGTGCCAGCAGATATGAGTGGACAGAAGCTTTCTTT. Amino acids: CASRYEWTEAFF.

A few counts support this clone. The rearrangement links TRBV5-6 to TRBJ1-6, with 9 bases aligning to TRBD1. Unmatched junction bases numbered 6, after V lost 1 base and J lost 10 bases. Germline V lookup: CDR1 SGHDT, CDR2 YYEEEE. The CDR3 runs to 15 residues. DNA for the CDR3: TGTGCCAGCAGCTTGCGTGGGACAGGGCGCTCACCCCTCCACTTT. The encoded protein is CASSLRGTGRSPLHF.

This clone was seen more than once but under ten times. This sequence joins TRBV7-2 and TRBJ1-2; D is possibly TRBD1 (5 bases). The CDR3 has 16 amino acids. Germline V gives CDR1 SGHTA, CDR2 FQGNSA. The germline V and J ends were trimmed by 2 bases and 0 bases, with 13 bases remaining between them. The CDR3 coding sequence is TGTGCCAGCAGCTTAAGCGGGGCGGGGGCTAACTATGGCTACACCTTC. This gives the protein CASSLSGAGANYGYTF.

This clone occurred many times. The chain employs TRBV1 and TRBJ2-4; TRBD2, as called in the table, went unchecked against the DNA. TRBV1 is a recognized pseudogene. The CDR3 is 16 residues long. CDR3 in amino acids: CTSSPRMRVAKNIQYF. CDR3 bases: TGCACCAGCAGCCCGAGGATGAGGGTGGCCAAAAACATTCAGTACTTC.

The V gene is TRBV7-8, the J gene TRBJ2-2; 14 nucleotides align to TRBD2. The CDR3 loop spans 20 amino acids. Germline V gene sequence: CDR1 SGHVS, CDR2 FQNEAQ. The V and J ends lost 4 bases and 6 bases, in that order; junction bases with no gene match: 16. The CDR3 DNA is TGTGCCAGCAGCTCGTACCGACTAGCGGGGGGGCGTAAAGTCTCCGGGGAGCTGTTTTTT. Translated: CASSSYRLAGGRKVSGELFF.